This entry describes one T cell receptor (beta chain). It lacks a known antigen. Relative to the germline gene, one junction end is altered; a read error may explain this. The data derive from a study of cytomegalovirus exposure and HLA in healthy donors (dated by TCRdb to 2016 to 2017). A note on the overall study: In an earlier analysis of 550 to 750 of the donors, 276 Gb of sequence data and 117 million unique TCR beta sequences from about 179 million T cells were reported. Approximately 330 gigabases of sequencing data and around 85 million unique TCR sequences made up an early release that covered approximately 700 HLA-typed donors. Of the approximately 400 genotyped donors, 80% to 90% were placed in the genetic ancestry cluster associated with self-reported Caucasian donors. The aim of the study was to test whether cataloging public T cell receptors could identify signatures of past pathogen exposure. The study profiled the T cell repertoires of 666 subjects by immunosequencing and related them to cytomegalovirus serostatus. Besides the first cohort of approximately 710 subjects, a separate validation cohort made up of 120 different subjects was used. The study combined high-throughput TCR immunosequencing, statistical association of individual TCRs with disease status, and machine learning to predict cytomegalovirus infection status. A later analysis re-analyzed previously published TCR beta repertoires from several hundred donors and added high-resolution HLA genotyping to study TCR occurrence patterns. Rather than using new phenotypic data, the later analysis identified candidate immune exposures from TCR beta sequences and from how often those sequences occurred across donors. An earlier analysis of roughly 600 of the donors used high-throughput TCR beta sequencing to judge whether each TCR beta V gene segment behaved as functional or pseudogenic. Donor age, sex, ethnicity and CMV serostatus were compiled together with the repertoire data. In a later genetic analysis, genome-wide SNP genotypes for about 65% of the 666 donors were used, and that subset was treated as a discovery cohort. All discovery cohort repertoires had been generated using a single sequencing platform. Class I and class II HLA loci were covered by the typing at four-digit resolution. The number of typed donors differed by locus: roughly 629-630 for A, B, C, DRB1 and DQB1; some 500 for DQA1; approximately 610 for DPA1; and approximately 450 for DPB1. Several DR-DQ haplotypes were treated as single units for association and clustering because of strong linkage in the cohort. Across approximately 420 genotyped donors of the cohort, an average of roughly 230,000 unique TCR beta nucleotide sequences per donor were sequenced, and 15% to 20% of those sequences were non-productive. Results the study describes overall, beyond this receptor: In vitro tests confirmed that a few of the cytomegalovirus-associated TCR beta chains recognize cytomegalovirus antigens. In this cohort, only TCR beta chains were sequenced, and detectable features were limited by the absence of alpha or paired-chain data. Correlated functional status among segregating V segments might reflect linkage disequilibrium, but an unknown experimental factor could not be ruled out. The earlier analysis of about 600 of the donors excluded 15 to 20 rarely observed V segments, including chromosome 9 orphons, because counts were too low. In a later analysis, several top co-occurrence clusters were reported to appear linked to parvovirus B19, influenza, CMV and Epstein-Barr virus. A cluster of highly shared sequence variants was judged likely to be a technical artifact of the sequencing pipeline. Because HLA typing was unavailable for some donors at each locus, only the typed subset was used in association tests. A later analysis found that TCR association rates varied across HLA loci, with DRB1 alleles showing the most associated TCRs and HLA-C alleles the fewest. When HLA alleles, especially DR and DQ, strongly co-occurred, TCR associations were difficult to assign to individual alleles. A further reported finding was that TCR beta sequences accurately predicted the HLA-A and HLA-B alleles for most subjects in the first cohort. Compared with equally common non-associated chains, HLA-associated TCR beta chains in a later analysis were more clonally expanded and had lower generation probabilities. The only immune exposure information available for the cohort was CMV serostatus. A later analysis found that most CMV-associated TCR beta chains appeared HLA-restricted, with HLA associations seemingly driven largely by CMV exposure. In a later genetic analysis, fewer N-insertions in productive TCRs were reported among donors in an Asian-associated ancestry cluster than the approximately 710-donor mean. An association between a missense DCLRE1C variant and V-gene and J-gene trimming of TCR beta chains was found in a later genetic analysis and replicated in an independent cohort. Broadly in line with IMGT annotations, most TCR beta V segments showed up in productive rearrangements about 90% or about 30% of the time in an earlier analysis of under 700 of the donors. The study gave a list of 150 to 200 TCR beta chains associated with cytomegalovirus. Cytomegalovirus status was reported to be diagnosed by the classifier with high specificity and sensitivity in both the original and validation cohorts. Sequencing depth was assumed to be roughly uniform across donors in the presence/absence analyses, though that assumption may not hold. The authors suggested that the approach could potentially be generalized to other disease states and immunological phenotypes. Specific HLA alleles were associated with some 15,000 TCR beta sequences at a false discovery rate of 0.05 in a later analysis. Across donors, most TCR sequences were observed very rarely, whereas some public TCRs were present in many individuals. Some IMGT-functional V segments, including TRBV6-2 and TRBV6-3, could not be told apart with the 87-base-pair reads, so those segments were excluded.

The CDR3 covers 15 residues, taking in both the cysteine and the phenylalanine. Only the CDR3 DNA is retained, 45 bases long and in frame from the first base. CDR1 is given as MDHEN and CDR2 as SYDVKM, both from the germline V gene. The cohort comprised hundreds of healthy bone marrow donors. At the time of sampling, all cohort members were nominally healthy, though unrecorded immune exposures were likely present. The donor tested CMV seronegative, placing the donor among the 350 to 400 seronegative members of the cohort. Each donor provided a peripheral blood sample, and peripheral blood mononuclear cells were used for TCR beta sequencing. Genomic DNA was extracted from the blood cell samples with the Qiagen DNeasy Blood Extraction Kit. The library was generated by the immunoSEQ multiplex PCR assay. For the multiplex PCR, a mixture combining 60 forward primers for TCR Vbeta segments and 13 reverse primers for TCR Jbeta segments was used. Amplification of the CDR3 region of rearranged TCR beta genes was performed with a multiplex PCR assay on genomic DNA. On the Illumina HiSeq System, the amplified TCR beta libraries were sequenced as 87-base-pair reads. For the original study's pipeline: Across the roughly 640 repertoires, a later analysis counted 75 million to 90 million unique TCR beta chains, some 11 million of which were shared by at least two donors. Raw reads were error-corrected and collapsed into unique sequences by a nearest-neighbor algorithm in which closely related sequences were merged to remove PCR and sequencing errors. CDR3 sequences were aligned to IMGT reference sequences to assign V, D and J gene segments. Each retained sequence needed at least a six-nucleotide match to both a V gene segment and a J gene segment. Rearrangements were classified as productive when the CDR3 lacked stop codons and remained in frame with V and J, and all other rearrangements were classified as non-productive. Following IMGT convention, CDR3 was defined as the stretch from the second conserved V-encoded cysteine up to the conserved J-encoded phenylalanine. The earlier analysis of 587 of the donors excluded sequences that lacked an unambiguous match to a single V gene segment. An earlier analysis of fewer than 650 of the donors classified V segments as functional when productive rearrangements were above 56.7% and as segregating when the standard deviation between donors was above 5%. A statistical classification framework was built for diagnosing cytomegalovirus status from the catalog of TCR beta chain sequences. In a later analysis, V and J genes were assigned by comparing TCR nucleotide sequences against IMGT/GENE-DB human TR gene sequences. A later analysis assigned CDR3 sequences and most-parsimonious VDJ recombination scenarios with the TCRdist pipeline. In a later analysis, each TCR beta chain was defined by its CDR3 amino acid sequence together with its V-gene family, and reads without a unique V-gene family were excluded. To address suspected cross-contamination and a sequencing artifact, a later analysis removed roughly 640 highly shared, low-generation-probability nucleotide sequences. In a later analysis, a clonal expansion index for each public chain was calculated from normalized within-repertoire ranks of inferred template counts. In a later analysis, generation probabilities were computed with a VDJ recombination model fitted to out-of-frame rearrangements, and the resulting probabilities were checked against IGoR. In a later analysis, TCR-TCR, TCR-HLA and TCR-CMV co-occurrence was scored with hypergeometric tests, and a repertoire-size bias correction was applied to TCR pairs. In a later analysis, false discovery rates were estimated by permuting HLA or CMV assignments 20 times. In a later analysis, co-occurring TCRs were grouped using DBSCAN, with TCRdist sequence similarity added in when clustering inside HLA-allele-positive subsets. Repertoires with fewer than 30,000 or more than 120,000 public chains, plus five repertoires with anomalous nucleotide sharing, were excluded from co-occurrence clustering. Here the immuneACCESS table is served through TCRdb, limited to in-frame sequences with V and J called. Missing clones are a known gap in these copies; in checked studies unresolved V genes cover under half, and the rest lacks a known reason. V and J calls and clone size are given by that table; D and trimming were obtained from the DNA. The sample table records more than 95,000 clones; around 80% of these occur just once. The ten top clones hold 5% to 6.5% of the sample.

This clonotype originated in a man aged 18 to 35 in good health and CMV-seronegative. The rearranged chain carries TRBV28 and TRBJ2-5; TRBD1 matches 9 bases in the middle. Sequenced input: PBMCs. At the DNA level, the sequence is TGTGTCAGCAGTTTATCGGGACAGGGTTACGAGACCCAGTACTTC. This encodes CVSSLSGQGYETQYF. Supplemented by the reference TRBV28 and TRBJ2-5 proteins around the CDR3, the complete variable domain is DVKVTQSSRYLVKRTGEKVFLECVQDMDHENMFWYRQDPGLGLRLIYFSYDVKMKEKGDIPEGYSVSREKKERFSLILESASTNQTSMYLCVSSLSGQGYETQYFGPGTRLLVL.